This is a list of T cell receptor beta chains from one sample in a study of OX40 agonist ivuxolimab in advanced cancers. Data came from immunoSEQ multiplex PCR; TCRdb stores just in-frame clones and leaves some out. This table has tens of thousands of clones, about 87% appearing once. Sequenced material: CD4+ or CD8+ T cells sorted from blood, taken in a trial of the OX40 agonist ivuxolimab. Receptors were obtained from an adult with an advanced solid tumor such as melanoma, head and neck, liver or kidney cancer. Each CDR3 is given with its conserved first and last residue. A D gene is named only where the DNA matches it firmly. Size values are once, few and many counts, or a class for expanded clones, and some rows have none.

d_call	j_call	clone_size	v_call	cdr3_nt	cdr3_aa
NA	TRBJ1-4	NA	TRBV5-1	TGCGCCAGCAGCTTGGCCGAGGGTGATTCTAATGAAAAACTGTTTTTT	CASSLAEGDSNEKLFF
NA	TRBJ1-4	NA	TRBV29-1	TGCAGCGTTGCGGCAGGGAGTGAAAAACTGTTTTTT	CSVAAGSEKLFF
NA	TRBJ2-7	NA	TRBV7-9	TGTGCCAGCAGCCCGACCGGGACGAACTACGAGCAGTACTTC	CASSPTGTNYEQYF
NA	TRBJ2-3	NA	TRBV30	TGTGCCTGGAGTAAGGGGGAGGCTGATACGCAGTATTTT	CAWSKGEADTQYF
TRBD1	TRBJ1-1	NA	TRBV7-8	TGTGCCAGCAGCTTAGGTTCAGGGGGCACTGAAGCTTTCTTT	CASSLGSGGTEAFF
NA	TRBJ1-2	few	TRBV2	TGTGCCAGCAGTGACTCGGGGTATGGCTACACCTTC	CASSDSGYGYTF
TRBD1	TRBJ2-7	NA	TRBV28	TGTGCCAGCAGTTGGAAGACCGGGACAGGGGGCCACGAGCAGTACTTC	CASSWKTGTGGHEQYF
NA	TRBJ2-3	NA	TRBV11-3	TGTGCCAGCAGCTTACTTGGGGGAGAGGATACGCAGTATTTT	CASSLLGGEDTQYF
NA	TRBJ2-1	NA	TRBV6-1	TGTGCCAGCAGGCTTACGGGCAATGAGCAGTTCTTC	CASRLTGNEQFF
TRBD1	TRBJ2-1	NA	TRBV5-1	TGCGCCAGCAGCTTGGGAGGACAGGGGGACAATGAGCAGTTCTTC	CASSLGGQGDNEQFF
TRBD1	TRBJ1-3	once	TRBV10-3	TGTGCCATCAGTGAGTCGATAGGGGGCGGAAACACCATATATTTT	CAISESIGGGNTIYF
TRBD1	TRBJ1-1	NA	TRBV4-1	TGCGCCAGCAGCCAAGGACAGGGGGGTGGAACTGAAGCTTTCTTT	CASSQGQGGGTEAFF
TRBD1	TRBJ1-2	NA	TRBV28	TGTGCCAGCAGCCTAGACAGGGGGCGCAGGGATGGCTACACCTTC	CASSLDRGRRDGYTF
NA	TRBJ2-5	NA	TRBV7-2	TGTGCCAGCAGCTTCGGGTCCCAAGAGACCCAGTACTTC	CASSFGSQETQYF
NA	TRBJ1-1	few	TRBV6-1	TGTGCCAGCAGTGAATTGAAGAGGAACACTGAAGCTTTCTTT	CASSELKRNTEAFF
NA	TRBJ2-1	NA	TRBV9	TGTGCCAGCAGCGTAGGGGCGGGAAAACACAATGAGCAGTTCTTC	CASSVGAGKHNEQFF
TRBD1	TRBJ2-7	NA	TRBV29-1	TGCAGCGCTGGACAGGGGGCGCGATCCGAGCAGTACTTC	CSAGQGARSEQYF
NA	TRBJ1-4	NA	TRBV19	TGTGCCAGTAGTCCCTCGGTGGCCGGATATTATGAAAAACTGTTTTTT	CASSPSVAGYYEKLFF
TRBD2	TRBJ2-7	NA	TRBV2	TGTGCCAGCGAACCTCGACTAGCGGGCTACGAGCAGTACTTC	CASEPRLAGYEQYF
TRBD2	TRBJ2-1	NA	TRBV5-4	TGTGCCAGCAGCTTCCTAGCGGCCGACGGGAATGAGCAGTTCTTC	CASSFLAADGNEQFF
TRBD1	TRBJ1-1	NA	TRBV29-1	TGCAGCGTTGGACAGGGTTTGAGCACTGAAGCTTTCTTT	CSVGQGLSTEAFF
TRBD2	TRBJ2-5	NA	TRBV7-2	TGTGCCAGCAGCTCACTAGCGGGGGGGCGGAAGACCCAGTACTTC	CASSSLAGGRKTQYF
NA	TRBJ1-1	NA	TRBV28	TGTGCCAGCAGTAGGCCACCCGTGGGGGAAGCTTTCTTT	CASSRPPVGEAFF
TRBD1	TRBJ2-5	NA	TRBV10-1	TGCGCCAGCAGTGAAGGGACAGGGGGCAGGGGAGAGACCCAGTACTTC	CASSEGTGGRGETQYF
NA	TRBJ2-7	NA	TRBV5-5	TGTGCCAGCAGCCTAGAAGCGACGGGCTACGAGCAGTACTTC	CASSLEATGYEQYF
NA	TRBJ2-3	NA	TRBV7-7	TGTGCCAGCAGCTTAATGAGCTCCACAGATACGCAGTATTTT	CASSLMSSTDTQYF
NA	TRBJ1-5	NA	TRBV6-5	TGTGCCAGCAAACCAAGAAGAAATAGCAATCAGCCCCAGCATTTT	CASKPRRNSNQPQHF
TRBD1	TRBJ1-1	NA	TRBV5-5	TGTGCCAGCACCGGACAGGCCACTGAAGCTTTCTTT	CASTGQATEAFF
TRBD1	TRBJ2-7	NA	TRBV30	TGTGCCTGGAGTGGTCGGACAGGACAGGATTCCAACGAGCAGTACTTC	CAWSGRTGQDSNEQYF
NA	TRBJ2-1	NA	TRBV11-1	TGTGCCAGCAGCTTGGATAGGGGGATTGCTCCTGAGCAGTTCTTC	CASSLDRGIAPEQFF
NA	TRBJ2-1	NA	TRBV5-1	TGCGCCAGCAGCTTGGTTCCGGGGGTGGGCAATGAGCAGTTCTTC	CASSLVPGVGNEQFF
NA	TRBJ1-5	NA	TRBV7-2	TGTGCCAGCAGCTCCCACGACAGCCAGCCCCAGCATTTT	CASSSHDSQPQHF
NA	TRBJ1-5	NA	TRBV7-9	TGTGCCAGCAGCTTAGTTGGGGGCTTCAATCAGCCCCAGCATTTT	CASSLVGGFNQPQHF
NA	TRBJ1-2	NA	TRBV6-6	TGTGCCAGCACCCCCCAGAACTATGGCTACACCTTC	CASTPQNYGYTF
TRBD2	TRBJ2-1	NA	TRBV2	TGTGCCAGCAGTGAATGGCTAGCGGGGCTCAATGAGCAGTTCTTC	CASSEWLAGLNEQFF
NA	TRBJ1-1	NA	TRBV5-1	TGCGCCAGCAGCTTGGGTCTTTTTGGGCCTGAAGCTTTCTTT	CASSLGLFGPEAFF
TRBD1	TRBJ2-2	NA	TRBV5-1	TGCGCCAGCAGCCCGGGACAGGGGGACGGGGAGCTGTTTTTT	CASSPGQGDGELFF
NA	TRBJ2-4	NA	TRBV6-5	TGTGCCAGCAGTTATCCGACAGGAAAAAACATTCAGTACTTC	CASSYPTGKNIQYF
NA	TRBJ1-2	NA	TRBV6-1	TGTGCCAGCAGTCTGTCCTCCGGGGATGGCTACACCTTC	CASSLSSGDGYTF
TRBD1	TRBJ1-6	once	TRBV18	TGTGCCAGCTCATCCCAAGACAGGGCCAGCGGGGTATATAATTCACCCCTCCACTTT	CASSSQDRASGVYNSPLHF
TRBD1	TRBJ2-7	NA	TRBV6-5	TGTGCCAGCAGTTCCCGACAGGGGATCAACGAGCAGTACTTC	CASSSRQGINEQYF
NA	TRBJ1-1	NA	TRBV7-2	TGTGCCAGCAGCCCCGTCGGTCTGGGTGAAGCTTTCTTT	CASSPVGLGEAFF
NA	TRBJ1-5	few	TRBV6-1	TGTGCCAGCAGTGAAGTGGGATGGGGCAATCAGCCCCAGCATTTT	CASSEVGWGNQPQHF
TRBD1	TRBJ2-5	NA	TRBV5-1	TGCGCCAGCAGCATGGGACAGAGCCAAGAGACCCAGTACTTC	CASSMGQSQETQYF
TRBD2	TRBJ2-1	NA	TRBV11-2	TGTGCCAGCAGCTTAGAAGGGACTAGTGGGTTCTTC	CASSLEGTSGFF
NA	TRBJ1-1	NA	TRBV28	TGTGCCAGCACGGGACAGAACACTGAAGCTTTCTTT	CASTGQNTEAFF
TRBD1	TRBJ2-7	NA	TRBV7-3	TGTGCCAGCAGCATACGAAGGGACAGGCCCTACGAGCAGTACTTC	CASSIRRDRPYEQYF
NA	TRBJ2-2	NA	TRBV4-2	TGTGCCAGCAGCCCCGGGACGTCCTACACCGGGGAGCTGTTTTTT	CASSPGTSYTGELFF
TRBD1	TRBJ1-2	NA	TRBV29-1	TGCAGCGTTGCACCCCTCTTGGACAGGGACTATGGCTACACCTTC	CSVAPLLDRDYGYTF
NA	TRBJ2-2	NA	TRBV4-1	TGCGCCAGCAGCCAAGATCGGATGGGAGCCGGGGAGCTGTTTTTT	CASSQDRMGAGELFF
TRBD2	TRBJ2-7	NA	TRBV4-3	TGCGCCAGCAGCCAAGGGGCTAGCGGGAGGGCCGATTTATTTTACGAGCAGTACTTC	CASSQGASGRADLFYEQYF
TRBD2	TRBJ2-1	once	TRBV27	TGTGCCAGCAGTTTAAAGGCGGGGGGGCCCGGGATCTACAATGAGCAGTTCTTC	CASSLKAGGPGIYNEQFF
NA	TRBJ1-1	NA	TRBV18	TGTGCCAGCTCACCCGGACTGGGGACTGAAGCTTTCTTT	CASSPGLGTEAFF